These T cell receptor beta chains were read from a single sample in a study of blood T cell repertoires in COVID-19. The repertoire was sequenced with immunoSEQ multiplex PCR; TCRdb's copy has only in-frame clones and lacks some. The sample has 240,000 or so clones, roughly 80% seen once. Sequenced material: peripheral blood. The receptors originated from a woman aged 80 or older with COVID-19, enrolled during active disease. Both conserved end residues are part of each CDR3. Each record gives: CDR3 length, V gene, clone size, D gene, J gene, CDR3 DNA, CDR3 protein. The D gene is left open where the match is weak. Only part of the rows carry a size: once, few, many, or a class if the clone is expanded.

11	TRBV30	NA	TRBD1	TRBJ1-1	TGTGCCTGGAGGACAGGGTTTGCGGCTTTCTTT	CAWRTGFAAFF
14	TRBV7-3	NA	TRBD2	TRBJ2-3	TGTGCCAGCAGCTCCGGGACTAGCGGAGATACGCAGTATTTT	CASSSGTSGDTQYF
16	TRBV19	NA	TRBD1	TRBJ2-1	TGTGCCAGTAGTATACTAGGACAGGGAGCCTACAATGAGCAGTTCTTC	CASSILGQGAYNEQFF
16	TRBV24-1	NA	NA	TRBJ2-2	TGTGCCACCAGTGATTTGCGGAGTCCGAACACCGGGGAGCTGTTTTTT	CATSDLRSPNTGELFF
16	TRBV15	NA	NA	TRBJ1-1	TGTGCCACCAGCCGACCCGGGTTCGCAGCGAACACTGAAGCTTTCTTT	CATSRPGFAANTEAFF
17	TRBV4-1	NA	NA	TRBJ2-3	TGCGCCAGCAGCCAAGACCCCTCAGGCGGGGCTCTGGATACGCAGTATTTT	CASSQDPSGGALDTQYF
15	TRBV7-3	NA	NA	TRBJ1-6	TGTGCCAGCAGCATCTCGGGACACCCGAATTCACCCCTCCACTTT	CASSISGHPNSPLHF
15	TRBV18	NA	TRBD1	TRBJ1-1	TGTGCCAGCTCATCTAGACAGGGGAGGAACACTGAAGCTTTCTTT	CASSSRQGRNTEAFF
16	TRBV5-1	few	TRBD1	TRBJ2-7	TGCGCCAGCAGCTTGGTCGCCGGGACAGGAGGGGCCGAGCAGTACTTC	CASSLVAGTGGAEQYF
14	TRBV10-3	NA	NA	TRBJ2-5	TGTGCCATCAGCTCTAGGGGGGGGCCAGAGACCCAGTACTTC	CAISSRGGPETQYF
15	TRBV6-5	NA	TRBD1	TRBJ2-7	TGTGCCAGCAGTCCTCCGGGACAGGCATTCTACGAGCAGTACTTC	CASSPPGQAFYEQYF
15	TRBV5-1	NA	NA	TRBJ1-2	TGCGCCAGCAGCTTGGCGTCGGGGGTCTCATATGGCTACACCTTC	CASSLASGVSYGYTF
14	TRBV5-6	NA	TRBD2	TRBJ2-3	TGTGCCAGCAGCTCCCTAGCGGGCACAGATACGCAGTATTTT	CASSSLAGTDTQYF
12	TRBV28	NA	TRBD1	TRBJ1-2	TGTGCCAGCGGATTAACCACAGGGGACTACACCTTC	CASGLTTGDYTF
14	TRBV3-1/TRBV3-2	NA	TRBD1	TRBJ1-2	TGTGCCAGCAGCGTAGGGACAGTAGGGGGTGGCTACACCTTC	CASSVGTVGGGYTF
16	TRBV7-9	NA	TRBD1	TRBJ1-6	TGTGCCAGCAGCGATACAGGGGGCTCCTATAATTCACCCCTCCACTTT	CASSDTGGSYNSPLHF
14	TRBV28	NA	NA	TRBJ1-2	TGTGCCAGCAGGGCACCAGGGTGGTCCTATGGCTACACCTTC	CASRAPGWSYGYTF
15	TRBV27	once	TRBD1	TRBJ1-4	TGTGCCAGCAGCCCGCGCGGGACAGGGAATTTGAAACTGTTTTTT	CASSPRGTGNLKLFF
14	TRBV7-2	NA	NA	TRBJ2-2	TGTGCCAGCTTTTGGGGGGATGCCACCGGGGAGCTGTTTTTT	CASFWGDATGELFF
15	TRBV19	NA	TRBD1	TRBJ1-2	TGTGCCAGTAGTACCACAGGGGGAGCTAACTATGGCTACACCTTC	CASSTTGGANYGYTF
15	TRBV3-1/TRBV3-2	NA	TRBD1	TRBJ1-2	TGTGCCAGCAGGTCCCGGACAGGGGTCGCCGGTGGCTACACCTTC	CASRSRTGVAGGYTF
13	TRBV7-9	NA	NA	TRBJ2-2	TGTGCCAGCAGCTTACAGGGCACCGGGGAGCTGTTTTTT	CASSLQGTGELFF
13	TRBV7-2	NA	NA	TRBJ2-3	TGTGCCAGCAGACCGAGTGGAGTAGATACGCAGTATTTT	CASRPSGVDTQYF